This T cell receptor beta chain was identified during a study of control samples from healthy donors and cancer patients. V lost 0 bases and J 0 bases, leaving 12 bases between the germline ends. The length of the CDR3 is 17 residues. Germline CDR1 reads MNHNS; CDR2 reads SASEGT. Using immunoSEQ multiplex PCR, the repertoire was profiled, and TCRdb retains in-frame clones only, with some absent. Of some 30,000 clones listed, roughly 91% were seen once; the top ten hold less than 15%. Sequencing was done on a sample of PBMCs. The chain employs TRBV6-1 and TRBJ1-5; a possible D gene is TRBD1 (5 bases). The source of this sequence is a man between 45 and 60 years old with lung cancer. The CDR3 region has the DNA TGTGCCAGCAGTGAAGCAGCAGGGATATCTAGCAATCAGCCCCAGCATTTT. Its protein product is CASSEAAGISSNQPQHF.